Presented here are 27 T cell receptor beta chains from one specimen sequenced in a study of blood T cell repertoires in COVID-19. Sequenced by immunoSEQ multiplex PCR; TCRdb stores in-frame clones only, minus some. This table holds around 95,000 clones, more than 65% found once. Input material: peripheral blood. The receptors come from a man between 70 and 80 years old with active or convalescent COVID-19.

V gene TRBV5-1 combines with J gene TRBJ1-4; D might be TRBD1 (6 bases). The CDR3 consists of 17 residues. Trimming removed 4 bases at V and 7 bases at J, with 23 bases between. Germline CDR1 and CDR2: SGHRS and YFSETQ. In DNA form, the CDR3 reads TGCGCCAGCAGCCCACGATATCCGGGACAAGTTGGTGAAAAACTGTTTTTT. Amino acids: CASSPRYPGQVGEKLFF.

The chain combines TRBV6-5 with TRBJ1-1; TRBD1 is a possible D gene (6 bases). Trimming removed 8 bases at V and 4 bases at J, with 17 bases between. From germline, CDR1 is MNHEY and CDR2 SVGAGI. This CDR3 spans 14 amino acids. CDR3 loop: CASLGGAAGTEAFF. The CDR3 DNA is TGTGCCAGCTTAGGGGGAGCTGCGGGCACTGAAGCTTTCTTT.

The chain recombines TRBV9 with TRBJ2-1; 9 bases fit TRBD2. CDR1 is SGDLS and CDR2 is YYNGEE in the germline V gene. V lost 0 bases to trimming and J lost 6 bases; unmatched junction nucleotides: 4. The CDR3 length is 15 residues. The CDR3 loop reads CASSVAPSGINEQFF. CDR3 nucleotides: TGTGCCAGCAGCGTAGCTCCTAGCGGGATCAATGAGCAGTTCTTC.

There are a few counts of this clone. The rearrangement uses TRBV6-6 and TRBJ1-4, with TRBD1 matching 7 bases. The CDR3 spans 15 residues. Germline V gene data show CDR1 as MNHNY and CDR2 as SVGAGI (reference sequence). V was pared by 9 bases and J by 3 bases, with 10 bases of the junction left unmatched. The CDR3 protein is CASPKTGDANEKLFF. In DNA, the CDR3 is TGTGCCAGTCCCAAAACAGGGGATGCTAATGAAAAACTGTTTTTT.

Only a few counts were recorded for this clone. The chain combines TRBV19 with TRBJ1-5, with D possibly TRBD1 on 6 matching bases. The germline V gene has CDR1 LNHDA and CDR2 SQIVND (reference sequence). The CDR3 is 14 residues long. V lost 4 bases and J 3 bases, leaving 10 bases between the germline ends. The CDR3 coding sequence is TGTGCCAGTAGTACGACAGGTCTCAATCAGCCCCAGCATTTT. Its protein is CASSTTGLNQPQHF.

This sequence joins TRBV20-1 and TRBJ1-2; no reliable D call. The CDR3 totals 11 residues. CDR1 and CDR2 (germline): DFQATT, SNEGSKA (reference sequence). V shed 6 bases and J shed 4 bases, with 9 bases lying between them. In nucleotides, the CDR3 is TGCAGTGCCACAACAGCCTATGGCTACACCTTC. This codes for CSATTAYGYTF.

The V call is TRBV7-6, the J call TRBJ2-1; TRBD2 might be the D (6 bases). The CDR3 is 15 residues long. Between the trimmed V and J ends, which lost 5 bases and 5 bases, there was a span of 16 bases. Germline V lookup: CDR1 SGHVS, CDR2 FNYEAQ. CDR3 amino acids: CASSHPISGDNEQFF. The CDR3 DNA follows: TGTGCCAGCAGCCACCCGATTAGCGGAGACAATGAGCAGTTCTTC.

The rearrangement links TRBV3-1 (or the pseudogene TRBV3-2) to TRBJ1-6, with D unclear. Germline values: CDR1 LGHDT, CDR2 YNNKEL (reference sequence). The CDR3 loop spans 16 amino acids. Trimming shortened V by 2 bases and J by 0 bases, and 8 bases separated the two germline ends. The CDR3 loop reads CASSQSKSSYNSPLHF. The CDR3 bases are TGTGCCAGCAGCCAAAGCAAGAGCTCCTATAATTCACCCCTCCACTTT.

This clone was counted a few times. The chain recombines TRBV7-2 with TRBJ2-7, with 7 bases matching TRBD2. The CDR3 totals 16 residues. Germline V gene lookup returns CDR1 SGHTA and CDR2 FQGNSA. Trimming at V came to 1 base and at J to 2 bases, leaving 8 bases not matched to a gene. DNA of the CDR3: TGTGCCAGCAGCTTAGGAGTAGGGAGGGTCCCCTACGAGCAGTACTTC. Translated: CASSLGVGRVPYEQYF.

This chain uses TRBV11-2 with TRBJ2-5; 16 bases are a match to TRBD2. V gave up 1 base and J gave up 5 bases; unmatched junction bases: 1. The CDR3 covers 16 residues. The germline gives CDR1 SGHAT, CDR2 FQNNGV. Written as DNA, the CDR3 is TGTGCCAGCAGCTTAGGGGGACTAGCGGGAGGGGAGACCCAGTACTTC. Translating it yields CASSLGGLAGGETQYF.

The chain employs TRBV24-1 and TRBJ2-1; 10 bases align to TRBD2. The CDR3 extends over 17 amino acids. Per the germline V gene, CDR1 is KGHDR and CDR2 is SFDVKD. J gave up 7 bases and V 5 bases, and 13 bases lay outside the gene matches. DNA for the CDR3: TGTGCCACCAGTGGCCTTACTAGCGGGGACGTCGTTAATGAGCAGTTCTTC. Translated, it gives CATSGLTSGDVVNEQFF.

This clone appeared a few times. The V call is TRBV6-5, the J call TRBJ1-4; 11 bases agree with TRBD1. The CDR3 loop spans 14 amino acids. V dropped 7 bases and J dropped 7; count of bases not matched to a gene: 5. CDR1 MNHEY and CDR2 SVGAGI come from the germline V gene. The CDR3 sequence is CASNGQGAREKLFF. The CDR3 DNA reads TGTGCCAGCAATGGACAGGGGGCGCGTGAAAAACTGTTTTTT.

J is TRBJ2-3 and V is TRBV11-2; D may be TRBD2 (5 bases). There are 14 residues in the CDR3. Deletions cut 3 bases from V and 14 bases from J, with 21 bases between. Germline V gene sequence: CDR1 SGHAT, CDR2 FQNNGV. CDR3 sequence: CASSFLLTPLEAYF. The CDR3 DNA follows: TGTGCCAGCAGCTTTCTTTTGACCCCTTTGGAGGCGTATTTT.

Concerning this clone itself: The identical CDR3 is also encoded by other nucleotide sequences in the sample. The chain employs TRBV12-3 or TRBV12-4 and TRBJ2-7; D not resolved. The CDR3 is 12 amino acids. Trimming removed 3 bases at V and 3 bases at J, with 6 bases between. This chain's CDR3 is CASSLGRYEQYF. CDR3 DNA sequence: TGTGCCAGCAGTTTGGGCCGCTACGAGCAGTACTTC.

The chain employs TRBV6-5 and TRBJ1-1; 8 nucleotides agree with TRBD1. Losses at the gene ends were 10 bases for V and 3 bases for J; bases not matched to a gene: 13. The CDR3 is 15 residues long. The germline CDR1 and CDR2 sequences are MNHEY and SVGAGI. In DNA, the CDR3 is TGTGCCACCATAGACGGGACAGGTCAGGACACTGAAGCTTTCTTT. This gives the protein CATIDGTGQDTEAFF.

This clone was observed a single time. The chain joins TRBV6-5 to TRBJ2-6; D is undetermined. Trimming cost V 0 bases and J 1 base, with 7 bases left between them. The CDR3 covers 16 residues. The germline V gene has CDR1 MNHEY and CDR2 SVGAGI. Written as DNA, the CDR3 is TGTGCCAGCAGTTACTCTCGTCGGTCTGGGGCCAACGTCCTGACTTTC. Translating gives CASSYSRRSGANVLTF.

The chain carries TRBV19 and TRBJ2-1; 7 nucleotides line up with TRBD1. Germline CDR1 is LNHDA and CDR2 is SQIVND (reference sequence). Trimming cost V 7 bases and J 0 bases; bases outside gene matches: 3. This CDR3 comprises 14 residues. Written as DNA, the CDR3 is TGTGCCAGTACCGGGACAGACTCCTACAATGAGCAGTTCTTC. As protein: CASTGTDSYNEQFF. Based on the CDR3 plus reference TRBV19 and TRBJ2-1, the full variable domain is DGGITQSPKYLFRKEGQNVTLSCEQNLNHDAMYWYRQDPGQGLRLIYYSQIVNDFQKGDIAEGYSVSREKKESFPLTVTSAQKNPTAFYLCASTGTDSYNEQFFGPGTRLTVL.

This chain links TRBV6-5 with TRBJ2-7; D gene uncertain. The CDR3 spans 12 residues. The V end lost 5 bases, the J end lost 3 bases, and 8 bases lay between the germline ends. CDR1 and CDR2 from the germline V gene are MNHEY and SVGAGI. The CDR3 DNA is TGTGCCAGCAGTCACAGATACTACGAGCAGTACTTC. Translation gives CASSHRYYEQYF.

This chain joins TRBV27 and TRBJ1-6; a possible D gene is TRBD1 (6 bases). The CDR3 is 15 amino acids. Trimming shortened V by 0 bases and J by 9 bases, and 12 bases separated the two germline ends. Germline loops: CDR1 MNHEY, CDR2 SMNVEV (reference sequence). CDR3 DNA: TGTGCCAGCAGTTTATCCACAGGGAGCATTTCACCCCTCCACTTT. Encoded protein: CASSLSTGSISPLHF.

This chain joins TRBV29-1 and TRBJ2-7; 10 bases are shared with TRBD2. The ends lost 1 base at V and 6 bases at J; junction bases unmatched: 9. Germline V gene sequence: CDR1 SQVTM, CDR2 ANQGSEA. The length of the CDR3 is 15 residues. As DNA, the CDR3 is TGCAGCGTTGAAGGGACTAGCGGAGAGGGGGGCGAGCAGTACTTC. Translated, it gives CSVEGTSGEGGEQYF.

The chain carries TRBV24-1 and TRBJ2-1; 11 bases map to TRBD1. J was trimmed by 8 bases and V by 1 base; bases with no gene match: 6. The germline V gene encodes CDR1 KGHDR and CDR2 SFDVKD. This CDR3 has 16 amino acids. Here the CDR3 reads CATSDFSGTGGHEQFF. CDR3 DNA sequence: TGTGCCACCAGTGATTTCAGTGGGACAGGGGGGCATGAGCAGTTCTTC.

The rearrangement uses TRBV24-1 and TRBJ2-1, with D possibly matching TRBD1 (5 bases). With 2 bases removed from V and 6 bases from J, the gap between germline ends came to 10 bases. This CDR3 contains 14 residues. The germline V gene encodes CDR1 KGHDR and CDR2 SFDVKD. The CDR3 nucleotides read TGTGCCACCAGTGATTCAGGGCCGGTCAATGAGCAGTTCTTC. It codes for CATSDSGPVNEQFF.

The chain recombines TRBV24-1 with TRBJ2-7, with D perhaps matching TRBD2 (5 bases). V was pared by 5 bases and J by 3 bases, with 10 bases between. Germline V gives CDR1 KGHDR, CDR2 SFDVKD. This CDR3 comprises 13 residues. CDR3 protein: CATSASGGYEQYF. The CDR3 nucleotides are TGTGCCACCAGTGCCAGCGGTGGCTACGAGCAGTACTTC.

This rearrangement joins TRBV27 to TRBJ2-7; 12 bases align to TRBD2. There are 12 residues in the CDR3. V was clipped by 4 bases and J by 13 bases; unmatched bases: 5. Germline CDR1 is MNHEY and CDR2 is SMNVEV (reference sequence). The CDR3 loop is CASSSLAGGHYF. The CDR3 DNA is TGTGCCAGCAGTTCCCTAGCGGGAGGGCACTACTTC.

The chain employs TRBV7-3 and TRBJ2-5; TRBD2 agrees at 11 bases. Trimming cost V 5 bases and J 3 bases; bases outside gene matches: 5. Per the germline V gene, CDR1 is SGHTA and CDR2 is FQGTGA. The CDR3 loop spans 15 amino acids. The CDR3 bases are TGTGCCAGCAGCCATAGCGGGAGGGCTGAAGAGACCCAGTACTTC. Translated, it gives CASSHSGRAEETQYF. The variable domain in full, with the rest retrieved from reference TRBV7-3 and TRBJ2-5, is GAGVSQTPSNKVTEKGKYVELRCDPISGHTALYWYRQSLGQGPEFLIYFQGTGAADDSGLPNDRFFAVRPEGSVSTLKIQRTERGDSAVYLCASSHSGRAEETQYFGPGTRLLVL.

V and J are TRBV5-5 and TRBJ1-5; no clear D gene. From germline, CDR1 is SGHKS and CDR2 YYEKEE (reference sequence). V lost 3 bases and J lost 0, with 7 bases in between. The CDR3 length is 14 residues. The CDR3 spells CASSSGGSNQPQHF. The CDR3 DNA sequence: TGTGCCAGCAGCTCGGGTGGTAGCAATCAGCCCCAGCATTTT.

The chain combines TRBV27 with TRBJ2-3; D is ambiguous. The germline V gene encodes CDR1 MNHEY and CDR2 SMNVEV (reference sequence). The CDR3 covers 15 residues. Trimming removed 5 bases at V and 0 bases at J, with 12 bases between. DNA for the CDR3: TGTGCCAGCAGTCAGACCAGGATTAGCACAGATACGCAGTATTTT. Its translation is CASSQTRISTDTQYF.